The 3 T cell receptor beta chains reported below all come from one sample, sequenced in a study of T cell repertoires in cytomegalovirus infection (dated by TCRdb to the late 2010s). Sample treatment or condition, as interpreted from the label and publication: in vitro stimulation with specific CMV peptide epitopes to enrich CMV-specific T cells. No cognate antigen is known for these TCRs. Sequencer: Illumina HiSeq 1500. The public reads were quality trimmed at Q25 with fastp and then assembled into clones with MiXCR by TCRdb, keeping productive beta chains. Each entry is one CDR3 protein sequence, shown with its most common DNA and genes. The sample contains roughly 860,000 distinct CDR3 sequences, 32% of them found a single time. The top ten clones comprise around 11% of the sample. The specimen was cultured CD8+ T cells from PBMCs, collected from culture after CMV antigen stimulation. Receptors were obtained from a human donor in good health (CMV status not recorded). Some clones in this sample may be carry-over from other donors' samples.

This clonotype was detected a few times. The V gene is TRBV11-2, the J gene TRBJ1-1, with D unclear. V shed 7 bases and J shed 1 base, with 10 bases lying between them. The CDR3 extends over 13 amino acids. CDR1 and CDR2 from the germline V gene are SGHAT and FQNNGV. DNA of the CDR3: TGTGCCAGCACCACCACAAGGAACACTGAAGCTTTCTTT. It yields the protein CASTTTRNTEAFF.

About this clonotype itself: At one of its ends the junction is not consistent with the germline gene, which may arise from a read error. The J gene is TRBJ2-3, the V gene TRBV27; TRBD1 matches 8 bases. The CDR3 runs to 15 residues. Germline V gene lookup returns CDR1 MNHEY and CDR2 SMNVEV (reference sequence). CDR3 protein: CASSLSGGRTDTQYF. The CDR3 DNA is TGCGCCAGCAGCTTGTCAGGGGGCCGCACAGATACGCAGTATTTT.

V and J are TRBV14 and TRBJ1-6; D gene unclear. CDR1 and CDR2 from the germline V gene are SGHDN and FVKESK. The ends were cut back, 1 base at V and 5 bases at J, with 12 bases in the middle. The CDR3 is made up of 16 amino acids. The CDR3 loop reads CASSQVMAADNSPLHF. The CDR3 DNA sequence: TGTGCCAGCAGCCAAGTAATGGCAGCCGATAATTCACCCCTCCACTTT.